This T cell receptor beta chain was profiled in a study of blood T cell repertoires in COVID-19 (TCRdb year 2020). About the study as a whole: Samples covering the acute and convalescent phases of COVID-19 were provided by collaborators in the United States, Italy and Spain. The material from the prospective study consisted of cDNA or gDNA derived from T cells, B-cell-depleted T cells, or PBMCs. Subjects who had been exposed to COVID-19, were actively infected with it, or had recovered from it provided the deeply sampled blood TCRbeta repertoires that made up the dataset. The repertoires were released in a freely available public database meant as a resource for research on the immune response to SARS-CoV-2. Samples came from the ongoing ImmuneRACE study (first 160 participants) plus 1,254 subjects from 6 global collaborators. A de-identified subject ID, COVID-19 status, age in years and sex were almost always included in the sample metadata. Where HLA class I and class II types were available, the types were taken from metadata supplied by the sample provider, not from assay-based typing. Study-wide conclusions, independent of this receptor: The quantity of clinical and demographic metadata differed by source and by participant and was supplied without curation.

TCRbeta CDR3 regions were amplified from genomic DNA using the immunoSEQ Assay, a bias-controlled multiplex PCR. Per the source publication's procedure: Nucleated cell counts per sample were estimated from amplification of reference gene primers within the assay. To quantify the absolute abundance of each unique TCRbeta CDR3 rearrangement, sequence reads were collapsed and filtered. Productive Simpson clonality was computed per sample as the square root of Simpson's diversity index over productive rearrangements. This immuneACCESS table, as held by TCRdb, lists in-frame sequences with V and J called but not all clones. Of the missing ones, under half trace to an unresolved V gene in checked studies; the others have no known cause. The V and J calls and clone size are taken from that table; D and trimming were inferred from the DNA. Across this sample there are around 270,000 clones, with approximately 83% seen only once. The ten largest make up 4.3% of the sample.

The sample holds one count of this clone. Its target antigen remains unknown. No base quality values were provided; no much bigger clone lies one nucleotide off. Enrolling through a virtual design, the prospective study's participants ranged in age from roughly 18 to 95 years and lived across more than 20 United States geographic areas. To assign participants to cohorts, the prospective study relied on clinical history that participants themselves reported in a screening survey and a study questionnaire. Recovered participants in ImmuneRACE Cohort 3 were defined as having two consecutive negative NP/OP PCR tests, clearance from a healthcare professional, or resolution of symptoms. Each participant in the prospective study had whole blood, serum and a nasopharyngeal or oropharyngeal swab collected by mobile phlebotomists. Additional blood draws and questionnaires over an approximately 2-month period could optionally be provided by prospective study participants. Before DNA extraction, prospective study blood samples were shipped either frozen or at room temperature.

Inclusive of the bounding cysteine and phenylalanine, the CDR3 is 17 residues long. Just the 51-base CDR3 DNA is kept, in frame starting at base 1. V loses 1 base of germline sequence and J loses 1 base, and the interval between the two ends is 16 bases. Via the germline V gene, CDR1 is SGHTA and CDR2 FQGNSA. The material sequenced was PBMCs or T cells enriched from blood (not recorded which). The TCR comes from a woman aged 25-40 years who had recovered from COVID-19. The rearrangement joined TRBV7-2 to TRBJ1-2; a tentative D match to TRBD1 spans 6 bases. The sequenced DNA: TGTGCCAGCAGCTTAGGGCAGGACAGAGGACGTAACTATGGCTACACCTTC. This translates into CASSLGQDRGRNYGYTF.